These 7 T cell receptor beta chains originate from one sample sequenced in a study of shared clonotypes between healthy human individuals. TCRdb's copy holds only in-frame clones and misses some; the assay was immunoSEQ multiplex PCR. The table records roughly 2.1 million clones, 85% to 95% of them present only once. CD45RO-negative, CCR7-selected cells formed the naive CD8 fraction, which excluded terminally differentiated effector memory CD45RA+ cells. The sample was naive CD8+ T cells from PBMCs. These receptors came from a man between 18 and 35 years old in good health. Some clones in this sample may be carry-over from other donors' samples.

This chain uses TRBV19 with TRBJ2-3, with D unclear. With 4 bases removed from V and 1 base from J, the gap between germline ends came to 21 bases. The CDR3 contains 18 residues. Germline CDR1 and CDR2: LNHDA and SQIVND (reference sequence). Here the CDR3 reads CASSSAPTTVLGTDTQYF. The CDR3 DNA is TGTGCCAGTAGTAGTGCCCCGACAACAGTTTTGGGCACAGATACGCAGTATTTT.

Comment on this clone: The same CDR3 can be traced to other DNA sequences in this sample. The rearrangement links TRBV27 to TRBJ1-6, with 9 bases matching TRBD1. Germline V gives CDR1 MNHEY, CDR2 SMNVEV (reference sequence). V was clipped by 5 bases and J by 7 bases; unmatched bases: 0. The CDR3 loop spans 13 amino acids. CDR3 sequence reads: CASSGQGNSPLHF. The CDR3 DNA sequence: TGTGCCAGCAGTGGACAGGGGAATTCACCCCTCCACTTT.

This chain joins TRBV7-9 and TRBJ2-3; D is possibly TRBD1 or TRBD2 (5 bases each). CDR1 and CDR2 from the germline V gene are SEHNR and FQNEAQ (reference sequence). This CDR3 is built from 15 residues. Trimming stripped 6 bases from V and 2 bases from J, with 15 bases between. The chain's CDR3 is CASSPGTTNTDTQYF. CDR3 DNA sequence: TGTGCCAGCAGTCCCGGGACCACCAACACAGATACGCAGTATTTT.

Notes on this clone: A read error may account for a junction end that differs from germline. The chain has TRBV29-1 and TRBJ2-3; D unclear. CDR1 is SQVTM, CDR2 ANQGSEA, per germline. The CDR3 has 14 residues. CDR3 loop: CSGEGGLSTDTQYF. DNA of the CDR3: TGCAGCGGTGAAGGTGGCCTTAGCACAGATACGCAGTATTTT.

The V gene is TRBV19, the J gene TRBJ1-1; no reliable D call. The CDR3 length is 14 residues. Germline lookup yields CDR1 LNHDA and CDR2 SQIVND (reference sequence). Trimming cost V 7 bases and J 3 bases, with 15 bases left between them. DNA for the CDR3: TGTGCCAGTAACCTACTCTGGGCGGACACTGAAGCTTTCTTT. Protein: CASNLLWADTEAFF.

The chain carries TRBV7-9 and TRBJ2-6, with 7 bases matching TRBD1. Germline assignment: CDR1 SEHNR and CDR2 FQNEAQ (reference sequence). The J segment lost 0 bases and the V segment lost 5 bases, leaving 13 bases of the junction unmatched. This CDR3 spans 19 amino acids. CDR3 residues: CASSPLEGTVLSGANVLTF. For the CDR3, the DNA is TGTGCCAGCAGCCCACTCGAAGGGACAGTTCTCTCTGGGGCCAACGTCCTGACTTTC.

V is TRBV6-5 and J is TRBJ1-1, with D unresolved. The germline CDR1 and CDR2 sequences are MNHEY and SVGAGI. V dropped 8 bases and J dropped 4 bases, with 20 bases sitting between them. This CDR3 region has 15 residues. The CDR3 sequence is CASGVRSVVGTEAFF. The DNA for the CDR3 is TGTGCCAGCGGGGTCAGGTCGGTTGTCGGCACTGAAGCTTTCTTT.